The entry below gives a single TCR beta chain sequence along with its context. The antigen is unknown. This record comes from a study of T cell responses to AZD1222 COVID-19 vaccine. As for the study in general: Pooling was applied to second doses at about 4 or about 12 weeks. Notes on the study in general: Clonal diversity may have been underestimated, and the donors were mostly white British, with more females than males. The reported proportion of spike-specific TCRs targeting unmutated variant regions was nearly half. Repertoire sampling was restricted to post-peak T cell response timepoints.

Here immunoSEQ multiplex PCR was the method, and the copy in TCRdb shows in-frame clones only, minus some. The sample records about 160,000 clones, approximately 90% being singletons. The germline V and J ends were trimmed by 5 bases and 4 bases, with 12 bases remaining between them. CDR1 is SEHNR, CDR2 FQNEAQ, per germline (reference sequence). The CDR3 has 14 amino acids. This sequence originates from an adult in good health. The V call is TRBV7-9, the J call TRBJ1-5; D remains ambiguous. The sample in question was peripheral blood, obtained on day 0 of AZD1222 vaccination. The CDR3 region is CASSLEEWNQPQHF. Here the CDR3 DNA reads TGTGCCAGCAGCCTAGAGGAGTGGAATCAGCCCCAGCATTTT.